This T cell receptor beta chain is drawn from a study of CD8 T cells in Susac syndrome. Study-wide points: The peak of CD8+ clonal expansion in Susac was seen in TEMRA cells and active patients.

Comments on this clonotype: Its antigen is unidentified.

Germline assignment: CDR1 SGHDN and CDR2 FVKESK. The CDR3 has 19 residues. V lost 3 bases to trimming and J lost 4 bases; unmatched junction nucleotides: 13. Random hexamers served to reverse transcribe roughly 0.5 to 1 ug RNA. TCRdb itself ran the immunoSEQ multiplex PCR reads through MiXCR, one entry per CDR3 protein. Among tens of thousands of distinct CDR3 sequences listed, around 93% were seen once. Source material: CD8+ T cells from PBMCs. This receptor was identified in a human donor with Susac syndrome. This chain connects TRBV14 to TRBJ2-1, with 12 positions matching TRBD2. The CDR3 DNA reads as TGTGCCAGCAGCCAGGCCCTAGCGGGAGGGAGGGATTGGTACAATGAGCAGTTCTTC. Its translation: CASSQALAGGRDWYNEQFF.